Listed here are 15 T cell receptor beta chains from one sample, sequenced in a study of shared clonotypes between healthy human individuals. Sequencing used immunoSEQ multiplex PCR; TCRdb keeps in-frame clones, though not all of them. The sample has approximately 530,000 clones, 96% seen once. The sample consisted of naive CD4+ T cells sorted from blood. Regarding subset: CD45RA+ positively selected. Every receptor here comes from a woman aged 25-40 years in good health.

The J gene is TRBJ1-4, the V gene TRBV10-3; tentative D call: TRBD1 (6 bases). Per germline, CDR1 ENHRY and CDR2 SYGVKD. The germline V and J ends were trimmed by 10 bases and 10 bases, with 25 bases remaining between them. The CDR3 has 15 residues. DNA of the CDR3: TGTGCCACCAGCAGCTACAGGGTGGAGGGGGGAAAACTGTTTTTT. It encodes CATSSYRVEGGKLFF.

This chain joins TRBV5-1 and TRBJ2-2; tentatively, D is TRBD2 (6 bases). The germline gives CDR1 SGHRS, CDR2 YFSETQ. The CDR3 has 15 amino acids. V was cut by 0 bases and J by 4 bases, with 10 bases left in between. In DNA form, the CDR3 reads TGCGCCAGCAGCTTGGTCGGGGACTCCACCGGGGAGCTGTTTTTT. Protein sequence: CASSLVGDSTGELFF.

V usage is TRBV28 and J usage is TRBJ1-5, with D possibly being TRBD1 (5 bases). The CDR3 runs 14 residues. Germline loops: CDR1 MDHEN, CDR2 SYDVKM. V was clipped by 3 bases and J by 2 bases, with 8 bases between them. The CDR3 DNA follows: TGTGCCAGCAGTTTGGGGCAGGGCAATCAGCCCCAGCATTTT. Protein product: CASSLGQGNQPQHF.

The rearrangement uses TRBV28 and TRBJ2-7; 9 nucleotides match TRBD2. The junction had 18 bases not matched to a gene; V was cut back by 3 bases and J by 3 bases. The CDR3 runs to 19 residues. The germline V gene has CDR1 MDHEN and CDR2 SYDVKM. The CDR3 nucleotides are TGTGCCAGCAGTTTGGCCCCAGGTGTGTGGGCTAGCGGGAACTACGAGCAGTACTTC. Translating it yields CASSLAPGVWASGNYEQYF.

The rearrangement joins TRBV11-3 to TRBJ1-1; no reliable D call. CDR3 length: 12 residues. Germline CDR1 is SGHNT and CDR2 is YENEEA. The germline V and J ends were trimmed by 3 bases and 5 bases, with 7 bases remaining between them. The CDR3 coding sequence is TGTGCCAGCAGCTTGGGGAGGACTGAAGCTTTCTTT. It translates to CASSLGRTEAFF.

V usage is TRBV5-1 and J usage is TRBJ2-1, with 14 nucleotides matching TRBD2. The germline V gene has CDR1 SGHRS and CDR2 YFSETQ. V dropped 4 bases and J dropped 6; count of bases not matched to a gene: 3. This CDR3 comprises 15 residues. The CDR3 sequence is CASSQGTSGSNEQFF. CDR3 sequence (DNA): TGCGCCAGCAGCCAGGGGACTAGCGGGAGCAATGAGCAGTTCTTC. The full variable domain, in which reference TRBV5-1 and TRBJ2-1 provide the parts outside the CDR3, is KAGVTQTPRYLIKTRGQQVTLSCSPISGHRSVSWYQQTPGQGLQFLFEYFSETQRNKGNFPGRFSGRQFSNSRSEMNVSTLELGDSALYLCASSQGTSGSNEQFFGPGTRLTVL.

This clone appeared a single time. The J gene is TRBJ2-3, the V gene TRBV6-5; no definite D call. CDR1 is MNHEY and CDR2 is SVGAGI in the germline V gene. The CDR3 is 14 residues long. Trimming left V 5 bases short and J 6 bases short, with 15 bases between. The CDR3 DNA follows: TGTGCCAGCAGTCCTGGTACATCCGGGGATACGCAGTATTTT. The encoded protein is CASSPGTSGDTQYF.

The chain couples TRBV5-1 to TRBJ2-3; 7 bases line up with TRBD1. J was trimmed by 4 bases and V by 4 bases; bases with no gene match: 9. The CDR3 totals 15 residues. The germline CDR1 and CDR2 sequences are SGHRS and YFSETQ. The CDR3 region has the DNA TGCGCCAGCAGCAGAACAGGGGTCCGGGCAGATACGCAGTATTTT. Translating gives CASSRTGVRADTQYF.

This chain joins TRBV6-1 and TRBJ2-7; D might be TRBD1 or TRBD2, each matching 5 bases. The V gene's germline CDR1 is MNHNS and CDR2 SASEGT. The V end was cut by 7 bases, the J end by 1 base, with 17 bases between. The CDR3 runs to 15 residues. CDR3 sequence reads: CASTIFEGPSYEQYF. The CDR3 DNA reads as TGTGCCAGCACCATCTTCGAGGGGCCTTCCTACGAGCAGTACTTC.

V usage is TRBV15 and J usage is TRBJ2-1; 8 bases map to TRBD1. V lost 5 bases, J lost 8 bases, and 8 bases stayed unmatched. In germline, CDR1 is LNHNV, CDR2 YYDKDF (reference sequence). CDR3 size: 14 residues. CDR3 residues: CATSVYRGSDEQFF. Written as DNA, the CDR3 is TGTGCCACCAGCGTTTACAGGGGGAGCGATGAGCAGTTCTTC.

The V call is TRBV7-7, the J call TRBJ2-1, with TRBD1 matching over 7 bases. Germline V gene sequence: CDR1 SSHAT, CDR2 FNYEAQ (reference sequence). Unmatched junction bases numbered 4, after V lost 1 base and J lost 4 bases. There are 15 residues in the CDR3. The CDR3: CASSLGTGDYNEQFF. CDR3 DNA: TGTGCCAGCAGCTTAGGGACAGGCGATTACAATGAGCAGTTCTTC.

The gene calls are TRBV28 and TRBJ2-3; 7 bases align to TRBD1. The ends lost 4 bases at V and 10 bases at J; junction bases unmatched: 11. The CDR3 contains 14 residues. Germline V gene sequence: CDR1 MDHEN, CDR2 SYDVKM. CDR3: CASSSGQTLGPQYF. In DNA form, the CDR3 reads TGTGCCAGCAGTTCGGGACAGACCCTCGGACCGCAGTATTTT.

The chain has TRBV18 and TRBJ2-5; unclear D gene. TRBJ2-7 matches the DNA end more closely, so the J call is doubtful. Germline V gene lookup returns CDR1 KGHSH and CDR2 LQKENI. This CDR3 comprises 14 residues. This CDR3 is CASSPPGPGYEQYF. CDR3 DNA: TGTGCCAGCTCACCACCCGGGCCGGGCTACGAGCAGTACTTC.

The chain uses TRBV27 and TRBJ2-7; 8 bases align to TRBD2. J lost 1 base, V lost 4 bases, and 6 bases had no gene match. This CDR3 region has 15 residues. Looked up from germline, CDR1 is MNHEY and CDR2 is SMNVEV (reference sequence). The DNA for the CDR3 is TGTGCCAGCAGTTCCCCCACTAGCGGATCCTACGAGCAGTACTTC. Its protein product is CASSSPTSGSYEQYF.

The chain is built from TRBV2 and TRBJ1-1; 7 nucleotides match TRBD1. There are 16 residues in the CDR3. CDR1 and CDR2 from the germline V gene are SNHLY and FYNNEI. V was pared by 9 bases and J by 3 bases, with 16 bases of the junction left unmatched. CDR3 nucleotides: TGTGCCAGGGCCAGGGGGGTATGGCGGGAGGACACTGAAGCTTTCTTT. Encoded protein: CARARGVWREDTEAFF.